The rows below give T cell receptor beta chains drawn from one sample of a study of PD-1 blockade in classical Hodgkin lymphoma. Using immunoSEQ multiplex PCR, the repertoire was profiled, and TCRdb retains in-frame clones only, with some absent. The data show about 72,000 clones, just over 90% seen once. This sample comprised peripheral blood mononuclear cells (PBMCs), obtained at baseline. Receptor source: a human donor with classical Hodgkin lymphoma. Both conserved end residues are part of each CDR3. The D gene is left open where the match is weak. Part of the rows lack a size; the others show once, few, many or a class for expanded clones.

CDR3 length	J gene	clone size	V gene	D gene	CDR3 DNA	CDR3 protein
15	TRBJ1-2	once	TRBV9	TRBD1	TGTGCCAGCAGCGTAGCAGTCAGGGGGCAATATGGCTACACCTTC	CASSVAVRGQYGYTF
16	TRBJ2-2	NA	TRBV5-4	NA	TGTGCCAGCAGCTTAACGGGGGCAGGTGTCTCCGGGGAGCTGTTTTTT	CASSLTGAGVSGELFF
15	TRBJ1-6	NA	TRBV10-3	TRBD1	TGTGCCATCAGTGAGGGGGGACAGGGGAATTCACCCCTCCACTTT	CAISEGGQGNSPLHF
15	TRBJ1-4	NA	TRBV27	NA	TGTGCCAGCAGTTCCACAGGTAGCCGGCGAGAAAAACTGTTTTTT	CASSSTGSRREKLFF
14	TRBJ2-7	once	TRBV27	NA	TGTGCCAGCAGTTTATACGCAGGGATCTACGAGCAGTACTTC	CASSLYAGIYEQYF
15	TRBJ1-6	NA	TRBV10-3	NA	TGTGCCACCAGAGGGAAGACGAACGAGAATTCACCCCTCCACTTT	CATRGKTNENSPLHF
16	TRBJ1-1	once	TRBV19	TRBD1	TGTGCCAGCAGAGCGACACAGGGGGGGCGGAACACTGAAGCTTTCTTT	CASRATQGGRNTEAFF
15	TRBJ2-1	NA	TRBV6-5	TRBD2	TGTGCCAGCAGTCAAACTAGCGGGGGGTTCGGTGAGCAGTTCTTC	CASSQTSGGFGEQFF
15	TRBJ2-2	NA	TRBV7-6	TRBD2	TGTGCCAGCAGTTCTAGCGGGAGTAGCGGCGGGGAGCTGTTTTTT	CASSSSGSSGGELFF
13	TRBJ2-7	NA	TRBV18	TRBD2	TGTGCCAGCTCGCGGGAGGAGCTCGGGGAGCAGTACTTC	CASSREELGEQYF
15	TRBJ2-7	NA	TRBV27	NA	TGTGCCAGCAGACTAGGGACCGCGGTGTGGGACGAGCAGTACTTC	CASRLGTAVWDEQYF
16	TRBJ2-3	NA	TRBV9	TRBD2	TGTGCCAGCAGCCCCTTGACTAGCGGGGGCGGGGATACGCAGTATTTT	CASSPLTSGGGDTQYF
16	TRBJ2-5	NA	TRBV19	TRBD2	TGTGCCAGTAGTAGACAGGGACTAGCGGGCAAAGAGACCCAGTACTTC	CASSRQGLAGKETQYF
12	TRBJ2-7	once	TRBV6-5	NA	TGTGCCAGCAGTTACCCGCCCTACGAGCAGTACTTC	CASSYPPYEQYF
14	TRBJ2-7	NA	TRBV6-1	TRBD1	TGTGCCAGCGAAGCCACGCAGGGGGTCTACGAGCAGTACTTC	CASEATQGVYEQYF
13	TRBJ2-5	NA	TRBV9	TRBD2	TGTGCCAGCATGGCGGGAGCGGTGGGGACCCAGTACTTC	CASMAGAVGTQYF
16	TRBJ1-6	NA	TRBV27	NA	TGTGCCAGCAGTTGGGGCGGGGGCTTTGAGAATTCACCCCTCCACTTT	CASSWGGGFENSPLHF
16	TRBJ2-2	NA	TRBV19	TRBD2	TGTGCCAGTAGTAGAACCGGGACTAGGAACACCGGGGAGCTGTTTTTT	CASSRTGTRNTGELFF
16	TRBJ1-1	NA	TRBV27	NA	TGTGCCAGCAGTTTAATGGCGGGACTTACGAACACTGAAGCTTTCTTT	CASSLMAGLTNTEAFF
18	TRBJ1-3	NA	TRBV25-1	NA	TGTGCCAGCAGTGAATATTTTCCGGAGGTCCCCTCTGGAAACACCATATATTTT	CASSEYFPEVPSGNTIYF
15	TRBJ2-3	NA	TRBV6-5	TRBD2	TGTGCCAGTTTTCCGGGACTAGTCCCCACAGATACGCAGTATTTT	CASFPGLVPTDTQYF
14	TRBJ2-3	NA	TRBV6-1	NA	TGTGCCAGCAGTGAAGGGGACACGACAGATACGCAGTATTTT	CASSEGDTTDTQYF
17	TRBJ2-3	NA	TRBV5-8	TRBD2	TGTGCCAGCAGCTTGGGGGTGGCTAGCGGAAGCACAGATACGCAGTATTTT	CASSLGVASGSTDTQYF
14	TRBJ2-2	NA	TRBV9	NA	TGTGCCAGCAGCGTAGAAGTCAACTCCGGGGAGCTGTTTTTT	CASSVEVNSGELFF
15	TRBJ2-3	NA	TRBV14	TRBD2	TGTGCCAGCAGCCCTCGAGCGGGGCGAACAGATACGCAGTATTTT	CASSPRAGRTDTQYF
9	TRBJ1-2	once	TRBV19	NA	TGTGCCAGTGGTCGTGGCTACACCTTC	CASGRGYTF